One TCR beta chain is described in this entry. Its antigen is still unknown. The data stem from a study of cytomegalovirus exposure and HLA in healthy donors. Data came from immunoSEQ multiplex PCR; TCRdb stores just in-frame clones and leaves some out. In the table there are some 83,000 clones, approximately 94% of which are singletons. The donors were members of the validation cohort, which comprised 90 to 150 subjects and was separate from the first cohort of 670 or so subjects. Whole-study findings and limits: It was reported that the classifier diagnosed cytomegalovirus status with high specificity and sensitivity in both the original and validation cohorts. Cytomegalovirus-associated TCR beta chains were listed, numbering some 170.

The sequencing sample was made of PBMCs. The sequence was obtained from a woman between 18 and 29 years old in good health and CMV-seropositive.

The CDR3 loop is CASSTRLGSYEQYF. The CDR3 nucleotides are TGTGCCAGCAGTACCCGACTTGGATCCTACGAGCAGTACTTC. The rearrangement uses TRBV7-9 and TRBJ2-7; the D is unclear. V lost 6 bases to trimming and J lost 1 base, with 13 bases between them. The V gene's germline CDR1 is SEHNR and CDR2 FQNEAQ (reference sequence). The CDR3 covers 14 residues.